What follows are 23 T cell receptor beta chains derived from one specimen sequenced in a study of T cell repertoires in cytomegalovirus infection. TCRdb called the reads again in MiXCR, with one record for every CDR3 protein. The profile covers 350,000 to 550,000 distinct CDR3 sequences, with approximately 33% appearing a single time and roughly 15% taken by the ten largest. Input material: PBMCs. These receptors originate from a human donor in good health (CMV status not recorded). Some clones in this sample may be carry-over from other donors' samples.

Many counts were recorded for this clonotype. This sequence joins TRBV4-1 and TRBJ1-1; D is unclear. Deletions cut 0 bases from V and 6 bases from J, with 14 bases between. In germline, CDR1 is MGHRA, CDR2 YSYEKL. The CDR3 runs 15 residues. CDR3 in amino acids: CASSQDLGRVPEAFF. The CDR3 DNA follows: TGCGCCAGCAGCCAAGATCTAGGGCGAGTTCCTGAAGCTTTCTTT.

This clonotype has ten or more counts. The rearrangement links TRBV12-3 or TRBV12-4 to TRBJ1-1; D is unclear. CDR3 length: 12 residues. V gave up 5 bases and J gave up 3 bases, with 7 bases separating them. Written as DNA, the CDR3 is TGTGCCAGCAGTCCACAGTACACTGAAGCTTTCTTT. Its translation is CASSPQYTEAFF.

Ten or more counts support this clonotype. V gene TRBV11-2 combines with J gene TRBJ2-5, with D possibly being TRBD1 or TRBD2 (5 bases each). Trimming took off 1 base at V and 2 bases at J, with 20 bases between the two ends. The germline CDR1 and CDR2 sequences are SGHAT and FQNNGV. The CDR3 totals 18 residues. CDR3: CASSLVVATAKVQETQYF. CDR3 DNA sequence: TGTGCCAGCAGCTTAGTAGTAGCGACAGCGAAAGTTCAAGAGACCCAGTACTTC.

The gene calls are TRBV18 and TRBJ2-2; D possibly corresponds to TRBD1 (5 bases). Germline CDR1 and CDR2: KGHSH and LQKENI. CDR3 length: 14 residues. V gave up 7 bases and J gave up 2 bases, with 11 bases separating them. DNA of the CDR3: TGTGCCAGCTTCGACAGTTTAAACACCGGGGAGCTGTTTTTT. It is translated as CASFDSLNTGELFF.

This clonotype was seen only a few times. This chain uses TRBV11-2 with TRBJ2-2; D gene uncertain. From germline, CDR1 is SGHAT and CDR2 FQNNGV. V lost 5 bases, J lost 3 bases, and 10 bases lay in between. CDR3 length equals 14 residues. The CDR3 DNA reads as TGTGCCAGCAGCCCCGGGCCAGACACCGGGGAGCTGTTTTTT. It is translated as CASSPGPDTGELFF.

CDR3 protein: CASSYLTDTQYF. CDR3 sequence (DNA): TGTGCCAGCAGTTACCTAACAGATACGCAGTATTTT. The chain carries TRBV6-2 or TRBV6-3 and TRBJ2-3, with D uncertain. Germline values: CDR1 MNHEY, CDR2 SVGEGT. Trimming removed 2 bases at V and 3 bases at J, with 3 bases between. There are 12 residues in the CDR3.

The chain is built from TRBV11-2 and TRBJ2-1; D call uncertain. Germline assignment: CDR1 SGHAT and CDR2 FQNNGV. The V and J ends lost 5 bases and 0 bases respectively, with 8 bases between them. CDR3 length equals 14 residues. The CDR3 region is CASSPDSSYNEQFF. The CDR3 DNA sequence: TGTGCCAGCAGCCCAGATAGCTCCTACAATGAGCAGTTCTTC.

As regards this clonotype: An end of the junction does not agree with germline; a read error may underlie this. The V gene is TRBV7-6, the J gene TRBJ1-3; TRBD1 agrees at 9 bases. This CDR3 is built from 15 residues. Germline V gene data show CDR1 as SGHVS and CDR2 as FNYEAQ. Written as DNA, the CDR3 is TGTGACAGCAGTTCCGGGACAGGGATATCAAACACCATATATTTT. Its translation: CDSSSGTGISNTIYF.

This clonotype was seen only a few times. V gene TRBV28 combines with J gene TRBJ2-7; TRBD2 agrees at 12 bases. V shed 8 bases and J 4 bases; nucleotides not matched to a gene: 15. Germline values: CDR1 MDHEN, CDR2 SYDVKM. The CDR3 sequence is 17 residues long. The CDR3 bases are TGTGCCAGCCCTCCCTCGGGGCTAGCGGGGGGGCATTACGAGCAGTACTTC. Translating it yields CASPPSGLAGGHYEQYF. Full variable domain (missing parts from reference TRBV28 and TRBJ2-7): DVKVTQSSRYLVKRTGEKVFLECVQDMDHENMFWYRQDPGLGLRLIYFSYDVKMKEKGDIPEGYSVSREKKERFSLILESASTNQTSMYLCASPPSGLAGGHYEQYFGPGTRLTVT.

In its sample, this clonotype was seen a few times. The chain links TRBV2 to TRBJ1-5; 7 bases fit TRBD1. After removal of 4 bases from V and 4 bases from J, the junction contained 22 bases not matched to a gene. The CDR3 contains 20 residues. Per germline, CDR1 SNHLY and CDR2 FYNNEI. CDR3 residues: CASSAPSGTAATLWNQPQHF. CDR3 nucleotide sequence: TGTGCCAGCAGTGCCCCGAGCGGGACAGCCGCGACTTTGTGGAATCAGCCCCAGCATTTT.

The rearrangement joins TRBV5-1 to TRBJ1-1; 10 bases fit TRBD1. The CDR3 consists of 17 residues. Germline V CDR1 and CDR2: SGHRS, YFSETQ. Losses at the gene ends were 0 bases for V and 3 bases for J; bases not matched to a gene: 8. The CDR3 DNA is TGCGCCAGCAGCTTGGGGACAGGGGGTTCCGTGTACACTGAAGCTTTCTTT. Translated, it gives CASSLGTGGSVYTEAFF.

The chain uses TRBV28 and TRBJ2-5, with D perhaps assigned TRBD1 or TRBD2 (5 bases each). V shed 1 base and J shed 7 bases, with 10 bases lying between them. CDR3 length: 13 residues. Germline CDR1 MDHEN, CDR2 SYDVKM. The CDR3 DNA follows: TGTGCCAGCAGTTTATCCGGGGCTGGGACCCAGTACTTC. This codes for CASSLSGAGTQYF.

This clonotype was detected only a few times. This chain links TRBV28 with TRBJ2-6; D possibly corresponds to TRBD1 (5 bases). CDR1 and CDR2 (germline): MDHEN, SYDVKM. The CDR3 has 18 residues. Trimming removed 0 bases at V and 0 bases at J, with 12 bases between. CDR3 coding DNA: TGTGCCAGCAGTTTATGGGGGCTCAGCAGCTCTGGGGCCAACGTCCTGACTTTC. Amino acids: CASSLWGLSSSGANVLTF. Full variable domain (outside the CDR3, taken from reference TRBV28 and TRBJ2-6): DVKVTQSSRYLVKRTGEKVFLECVQDMDHENMFWYRQDPGLGLRLIYFSYDVKMKEKGDIPEGYSVSREKKERFSLILESASTNQTSMYLCASSLWGLSSSGANVLTFGAGSRLTVL.

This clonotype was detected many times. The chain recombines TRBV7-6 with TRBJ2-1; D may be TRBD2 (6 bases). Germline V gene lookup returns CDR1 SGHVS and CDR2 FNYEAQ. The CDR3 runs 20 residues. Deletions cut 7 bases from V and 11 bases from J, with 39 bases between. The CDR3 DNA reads TGTGCCAGCACCTCACTACCGGGACTGAAAAATCTAGGGCCCATACCGCAGCAGTTCTTC. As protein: CASTSLPGLKNLGPIPQQFF.

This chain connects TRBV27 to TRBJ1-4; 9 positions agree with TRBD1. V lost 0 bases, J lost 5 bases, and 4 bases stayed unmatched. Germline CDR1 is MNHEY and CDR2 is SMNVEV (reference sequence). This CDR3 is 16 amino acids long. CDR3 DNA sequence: TGTGCCAGCAGTTTATCGAGAGGGACAGGGAATGAAAAACTGTTTTTT. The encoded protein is CASSLSRGTGNEKLFF. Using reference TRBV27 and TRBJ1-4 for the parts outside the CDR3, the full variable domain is EAQVTQNPRYLITVTGKKLTVTCSQNMNHEYMSWYRQDPGLGLRQIYYSMNVEVTDKGDVPEGYKVSRKEKRNFPLILESPSPNQTSLYFCASSLSRGTGNEKLFFGSGTQLSVL.

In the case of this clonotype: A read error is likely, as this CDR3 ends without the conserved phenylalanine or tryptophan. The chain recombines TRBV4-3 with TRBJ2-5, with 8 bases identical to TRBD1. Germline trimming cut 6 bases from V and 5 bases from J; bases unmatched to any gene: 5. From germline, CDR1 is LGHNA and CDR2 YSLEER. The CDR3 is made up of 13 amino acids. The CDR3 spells CASRGDRGETQYL. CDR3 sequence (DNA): TGCGCCAGCAGAGGTGACAGGGGTGAGACCCAGTACTTA.

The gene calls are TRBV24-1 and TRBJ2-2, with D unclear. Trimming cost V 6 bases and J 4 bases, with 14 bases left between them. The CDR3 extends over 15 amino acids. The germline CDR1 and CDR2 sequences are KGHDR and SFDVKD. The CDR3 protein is CATSYPLRVTGELFF. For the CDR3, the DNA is TGTGCCACCAGTTACCCGCTCAGAGTCACCGGGGAGCTGTTTTTT.

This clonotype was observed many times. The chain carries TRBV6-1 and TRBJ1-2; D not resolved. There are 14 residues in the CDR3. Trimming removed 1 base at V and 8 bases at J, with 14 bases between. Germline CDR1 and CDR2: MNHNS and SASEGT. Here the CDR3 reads CASSEGWTTDGYTF. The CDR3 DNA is TGTGCCAGCAGTGAAGGCTGGACCACGGACGGCTACACCTTC.

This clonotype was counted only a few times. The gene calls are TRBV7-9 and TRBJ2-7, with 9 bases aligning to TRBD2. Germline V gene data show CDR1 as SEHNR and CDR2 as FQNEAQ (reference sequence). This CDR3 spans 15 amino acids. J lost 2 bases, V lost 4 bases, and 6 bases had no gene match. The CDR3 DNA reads TGTGCCAGCAGCTCCGCGGGGGGGCGGGCCTACGAGCAGTACTTC. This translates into CASSSAGGRAYEQYF.

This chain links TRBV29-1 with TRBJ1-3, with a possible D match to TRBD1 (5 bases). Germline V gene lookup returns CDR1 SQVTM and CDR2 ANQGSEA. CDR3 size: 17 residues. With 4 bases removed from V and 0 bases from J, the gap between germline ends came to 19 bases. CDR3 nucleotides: TGCAGCGTTGCCGGGACGCGAGACCCTATCTCTGGAAACACCATATATTTT. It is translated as CSVAGTRDPISGNTIYF.

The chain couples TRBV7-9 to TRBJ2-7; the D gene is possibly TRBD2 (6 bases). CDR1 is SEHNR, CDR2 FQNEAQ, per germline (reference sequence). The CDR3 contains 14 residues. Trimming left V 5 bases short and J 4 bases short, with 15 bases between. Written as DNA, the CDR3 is TGTGCCAGCAGCCCCCGGGGGTGGGGATACGAGCAGTACTTC. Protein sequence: CASSPRGWGYEQYF.

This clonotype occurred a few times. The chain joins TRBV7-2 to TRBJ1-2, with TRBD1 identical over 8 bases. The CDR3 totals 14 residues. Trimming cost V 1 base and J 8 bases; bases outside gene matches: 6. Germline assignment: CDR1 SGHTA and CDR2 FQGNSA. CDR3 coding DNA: TGTGCCAGCAGCTTAGGGGGCAGGGGGCCCGGCTACACCTTC. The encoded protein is CASSLGGRGPGYTF. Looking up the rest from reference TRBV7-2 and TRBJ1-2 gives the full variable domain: GAGVSQSPSNKVTEKGKDVELRCDPISGHTALYWYRQSLGQGLEFLIYFQGNSAPDKSGLPSDRFSAERTGGSVSTLTIQRTQQEDSAVYLCASSLGGRGPGYTFGSGTRLTVV.

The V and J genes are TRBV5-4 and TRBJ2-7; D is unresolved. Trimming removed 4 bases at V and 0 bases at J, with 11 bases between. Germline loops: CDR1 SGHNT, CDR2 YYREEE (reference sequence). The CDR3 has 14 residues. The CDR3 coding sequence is TGTGCCAGCAGCGGAGACGACCGCTCCTACGAGCAGTACTTC. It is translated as CASSGDDRSYEQYF.